The present entry profiles one T cell receptor (beta chain) with its context. As yet, its antigen is unknown. Germline CDR1 reads GTSNPN; CDR2 reads SVGIG (reference sequence). Unmatched junction bases numbered 5, after V lost 2 bases and J lost 2 bases. CDR3 length: 14 amino acids. A multiplex PCR was run with 60 Vbeta primers and 13 Jbeta primers. Generated by immunoSEQ multiplex PCR, the TCRdb table keeps only in-frame clones and is missing some. The sample has some 70,000 clones; the top ten hold roughly 2.7%. These data belong to a study of cytomegalovirus exposure and HLA in healthy donors. About the research overall: Of several hundred genotyped donors, about 81% grouped in the Caucasian-associated ancestry cluster.

Study results and limitations: TCR beta sequences reportedly predicted most subjects' HLA-A and HLA-B alleles accurately.

The sequencing input was PBMCs. The receptor's source is a man aged 35-49 years in good health and CMV-seronegative. V is TRBV30 and J is TRBJ2-7, with 8 bases aligning to TRBD2. The CDR3 region is CAWSLLAETYEQYF. CDR3 DNA sequence: TGTGCCTGGAGTCTACTAGCGGAGACCTACGAGCAGTACTTC.